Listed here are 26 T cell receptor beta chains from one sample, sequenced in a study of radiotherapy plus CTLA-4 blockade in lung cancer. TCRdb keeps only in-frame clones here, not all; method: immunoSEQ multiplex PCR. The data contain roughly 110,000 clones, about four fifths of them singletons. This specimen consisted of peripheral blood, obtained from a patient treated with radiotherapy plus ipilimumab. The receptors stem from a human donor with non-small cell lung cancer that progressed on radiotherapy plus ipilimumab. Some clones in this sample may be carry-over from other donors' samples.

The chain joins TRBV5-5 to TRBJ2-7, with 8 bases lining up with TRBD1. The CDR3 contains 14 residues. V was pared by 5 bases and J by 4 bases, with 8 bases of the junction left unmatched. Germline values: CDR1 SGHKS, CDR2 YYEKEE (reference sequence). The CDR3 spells CASRPADRVYEQYF. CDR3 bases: TGTGCCAGCAGGCCAGCGGACAGGGTTTACGAGCAGTACTTC.

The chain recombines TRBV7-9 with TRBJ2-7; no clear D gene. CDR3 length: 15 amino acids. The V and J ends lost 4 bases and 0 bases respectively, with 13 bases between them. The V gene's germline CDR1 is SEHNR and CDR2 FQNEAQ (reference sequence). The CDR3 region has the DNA TGTGCCAGCAGCTCAACGTCCCCGAGCTCCTACGAGCAGTACTTC. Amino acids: CASSSTSPSSYEQYF.

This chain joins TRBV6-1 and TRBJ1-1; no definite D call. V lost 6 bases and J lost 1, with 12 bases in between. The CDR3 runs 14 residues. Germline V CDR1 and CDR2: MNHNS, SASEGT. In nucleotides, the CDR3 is TGTGCCAGCAGAAAATCTCCTGCGAACACTGAAGCTTTCTTT. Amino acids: CASRKSPANTEAFF.

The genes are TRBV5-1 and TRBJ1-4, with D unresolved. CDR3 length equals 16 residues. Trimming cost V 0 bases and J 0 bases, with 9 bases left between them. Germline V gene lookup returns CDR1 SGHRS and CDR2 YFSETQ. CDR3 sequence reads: CASSLGEPATNEKLFF. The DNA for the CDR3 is TGCGCCAGCAGCTTGGGGGAGCCAGCAACTAATGAAAAACTGTTTTTT.

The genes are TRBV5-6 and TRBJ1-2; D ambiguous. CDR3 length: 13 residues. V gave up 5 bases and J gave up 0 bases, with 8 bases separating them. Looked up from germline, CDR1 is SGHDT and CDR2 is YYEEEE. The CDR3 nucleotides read TGTGCCAGCAGTCCTTGGGCTAACTATGGCTACACCTTC. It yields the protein CASSPWANYGYTF.

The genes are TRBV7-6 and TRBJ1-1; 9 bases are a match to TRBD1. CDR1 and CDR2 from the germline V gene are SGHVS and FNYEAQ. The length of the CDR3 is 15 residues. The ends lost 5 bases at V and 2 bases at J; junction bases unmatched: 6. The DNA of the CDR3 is TGTGCCAGCAGCCAAGGACAGGGGACCAACACTGAAGCTTTCTTT. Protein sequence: CASSQGQGTNTEAFF. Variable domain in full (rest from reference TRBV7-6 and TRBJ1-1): GAGVSQSPRYKVTKRGQDVALRCDPISGHVSLYWYRQALGQGPEFLTYFNYEAQQDKSGLPNDRFSAERPEGSISTLTIQRTEQRDSAMYRCASSQGQGTNTEAFFGQGTRLTVV.

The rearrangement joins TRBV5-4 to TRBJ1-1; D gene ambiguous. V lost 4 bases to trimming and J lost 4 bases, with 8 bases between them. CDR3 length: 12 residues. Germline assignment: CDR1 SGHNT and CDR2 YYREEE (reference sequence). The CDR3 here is CASSSDLTEAFF. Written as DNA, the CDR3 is TGTGCCAGCAGCAGTGACCTCACTGAAGCTTTCTTT.

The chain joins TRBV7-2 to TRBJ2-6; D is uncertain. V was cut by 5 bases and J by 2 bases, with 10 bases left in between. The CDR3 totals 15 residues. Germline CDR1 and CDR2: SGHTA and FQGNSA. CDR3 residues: CASSRRLAGANVLTF. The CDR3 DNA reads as TGTGCCAGCAGCCGACGACTTGCTGGGGCCAACGTCCTGACTTTC.

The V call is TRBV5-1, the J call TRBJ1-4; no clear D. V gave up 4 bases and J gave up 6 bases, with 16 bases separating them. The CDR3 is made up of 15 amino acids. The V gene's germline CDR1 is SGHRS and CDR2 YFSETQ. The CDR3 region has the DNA TGCGCCAGCAGCCCCCAGGCAAGCCCTGATGAAAAACTGTTTTTT. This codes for CASSPQASPDEKLFF.

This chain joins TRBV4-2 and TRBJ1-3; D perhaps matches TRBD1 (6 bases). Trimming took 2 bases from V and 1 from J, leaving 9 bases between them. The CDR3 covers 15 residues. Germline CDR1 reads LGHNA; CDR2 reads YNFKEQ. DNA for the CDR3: TGTGCCAGCAGCCAACCCACAGGGTCTGGAAACACCATATATTTT. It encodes CASSQPTGSGNTIYF.

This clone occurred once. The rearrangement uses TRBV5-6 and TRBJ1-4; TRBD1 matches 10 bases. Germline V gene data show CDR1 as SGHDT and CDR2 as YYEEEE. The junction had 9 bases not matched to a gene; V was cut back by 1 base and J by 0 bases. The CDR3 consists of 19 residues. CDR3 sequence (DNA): TGTGCCAGCAGCTTGAACGGGGGACAGGGGTTTCCAACTAATGAAAAACTGTTTTTT. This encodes CASSLNGGQGFPTNEKLFF. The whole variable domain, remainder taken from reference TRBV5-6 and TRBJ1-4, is DAGVTQSPTHLIKTRGQQVTLRCSPKSGHDTVSWYQQALGQGPQFIFQYYEEEERQRGNFPDRFSGHQFPNYSSELNVNALLLGDSALYLCASSLNGGQGFPTNEKLFFGSGTQLSVL.

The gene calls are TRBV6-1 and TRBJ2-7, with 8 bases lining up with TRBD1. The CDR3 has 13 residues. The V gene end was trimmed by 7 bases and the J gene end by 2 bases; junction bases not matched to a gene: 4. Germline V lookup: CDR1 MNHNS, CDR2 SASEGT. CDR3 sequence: CASIPGGPYEQYF. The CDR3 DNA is TGTGCCAGCATTCCAGGGGGCCCCTACGAGCAGTACTTC.

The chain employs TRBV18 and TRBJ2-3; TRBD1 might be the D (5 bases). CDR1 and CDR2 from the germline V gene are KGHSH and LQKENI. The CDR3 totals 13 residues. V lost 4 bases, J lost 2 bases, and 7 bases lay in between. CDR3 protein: CASSLDITDTQYF. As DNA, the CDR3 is TGTGCCAGCTCACTGGACATCACAGATACGCAGTATTTT.

The CDR3 spells CASSSNGGYTF. The CDR3 nucleotides read TGTGCCAGCAGCTCCAACGGTGGCTACACCTTC. The chain joins TRBV11-2 to TRBJ1-2; no reliable D call. In germline, CDR1 is SGHAT, CDR2 FQNNGV. V was pared by 4 bases and J by 7 bases, with 7 bases between. The CDR3 loop spans 11 amino acids.

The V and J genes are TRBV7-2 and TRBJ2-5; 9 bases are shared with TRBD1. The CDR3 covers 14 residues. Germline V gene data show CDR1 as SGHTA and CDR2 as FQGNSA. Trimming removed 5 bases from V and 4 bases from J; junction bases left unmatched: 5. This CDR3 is CASSNRGRRETQYF. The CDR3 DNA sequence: TGTGCCAGCAGCAACAGGGGGCGGCGAGAGACCCAGTACTTC.

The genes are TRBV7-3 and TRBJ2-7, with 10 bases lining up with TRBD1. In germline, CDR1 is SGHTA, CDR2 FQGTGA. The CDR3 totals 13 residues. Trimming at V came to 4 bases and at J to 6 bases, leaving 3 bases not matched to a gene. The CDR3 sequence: CASSSDRGLEQYF. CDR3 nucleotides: TGTGCCAGCAGCTCTGACAGGGGGCTCGAGCAGTACTTC.

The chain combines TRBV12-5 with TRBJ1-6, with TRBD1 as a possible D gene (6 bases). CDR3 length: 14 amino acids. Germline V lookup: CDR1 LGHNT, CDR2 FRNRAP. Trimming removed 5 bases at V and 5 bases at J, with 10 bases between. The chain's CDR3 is CASGLTGDNSPLHF. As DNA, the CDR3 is TGTGCTAGTGGTCTGACAGGTGATAATTCACCCCTCCACTTT.

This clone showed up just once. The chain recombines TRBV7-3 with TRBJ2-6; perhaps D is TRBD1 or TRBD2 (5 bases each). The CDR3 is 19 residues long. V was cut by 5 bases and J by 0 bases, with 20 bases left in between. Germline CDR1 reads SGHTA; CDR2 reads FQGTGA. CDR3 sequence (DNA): TGTGCCAGCAGCAAAAATGTCGGGACCGGTGGCTCTGGGGCCAACGTCCTGACTTTC. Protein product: CASSKNVGTGGSGANVLTF.

The CDR3 is CASIWGTGGTNEKLFF. The CDR3 DNA reads as TGTGCCAGCATTTGGGGCACAGGGGGTACTAATGAAAAACTGTTTTTT. This sequence joins TRBV11-2 and TRBJ1-4; TRBD1 matches 8 bases. This CDR3 contains 16 residues. The germline V gene has CDR1 SGHAT and CDR2 FQNNGV. The J segment lost 2 bases and the V segment lost 7 bases, leaving 9 bases of the junction unmatched.

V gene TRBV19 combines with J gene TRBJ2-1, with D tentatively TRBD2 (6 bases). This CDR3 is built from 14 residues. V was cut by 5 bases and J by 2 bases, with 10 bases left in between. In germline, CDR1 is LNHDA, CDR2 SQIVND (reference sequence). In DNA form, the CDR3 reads TGTGCCAGTAGTGTGGGAGGCGCCTACAATGAGCAGTTCTTC. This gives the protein CASSVGGAYNEQFF.

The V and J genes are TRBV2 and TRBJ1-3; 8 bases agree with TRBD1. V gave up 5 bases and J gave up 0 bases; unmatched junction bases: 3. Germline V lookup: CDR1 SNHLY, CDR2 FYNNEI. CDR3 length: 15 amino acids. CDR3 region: CASSITGGSGNTIYF. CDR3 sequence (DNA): TGTGCCAGCAGTATAACAGGGGGCTCTGGAAACACCATATATTTT.

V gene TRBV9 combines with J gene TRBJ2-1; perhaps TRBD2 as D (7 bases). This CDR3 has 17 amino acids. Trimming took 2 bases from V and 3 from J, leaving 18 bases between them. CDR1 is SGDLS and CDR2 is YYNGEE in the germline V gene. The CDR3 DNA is TGTGCCAGCAGCGTCACAGGATACGGGGGGCTCTACAATGAGCAGTTCTTC. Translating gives CASSVTGYGGLYNEQFF.

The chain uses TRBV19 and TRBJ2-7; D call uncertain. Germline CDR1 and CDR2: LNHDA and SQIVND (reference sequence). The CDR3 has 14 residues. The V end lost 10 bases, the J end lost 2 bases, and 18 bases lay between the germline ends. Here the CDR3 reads CATASVYGPYEQYF. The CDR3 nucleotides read TGTGCCACCGCGTCGGTATACGGACCCTACGAGCAGTACTTC.

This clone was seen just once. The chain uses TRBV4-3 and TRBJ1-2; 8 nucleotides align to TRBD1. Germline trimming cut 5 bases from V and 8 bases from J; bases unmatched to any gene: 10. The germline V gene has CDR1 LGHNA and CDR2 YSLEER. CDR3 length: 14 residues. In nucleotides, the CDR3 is TGCGCCAGCAGCACACGGGACAGGCCCTTGGGCTACACCTTC. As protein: CASSTRDRPLGYTF.

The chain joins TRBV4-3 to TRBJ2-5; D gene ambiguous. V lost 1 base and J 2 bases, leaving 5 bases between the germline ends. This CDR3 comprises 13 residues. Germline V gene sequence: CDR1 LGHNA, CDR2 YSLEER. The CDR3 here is CASSQGFQETQYF. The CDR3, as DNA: TGCGCCAGCAGCCAAGGCTTTCAAGAGACCCAGTACTTC.

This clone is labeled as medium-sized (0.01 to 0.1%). The CDR3 spells CASSFFQRNSPLHF. CDR3 sequence (DNA): TGTGCCAGCAGCTTTTTTCAGAGGAATTCACCCCTCCACTTT. The J gene is TRBJ1-6, the V gene TRBV5-6; D not resolved. The CDR3 consists of 14 residues. Germline CDR1 and CDR2: SGHDT and YYEEEE. Trimming removed 2 bases from V and 7 bases from J, with 10 bases in between.